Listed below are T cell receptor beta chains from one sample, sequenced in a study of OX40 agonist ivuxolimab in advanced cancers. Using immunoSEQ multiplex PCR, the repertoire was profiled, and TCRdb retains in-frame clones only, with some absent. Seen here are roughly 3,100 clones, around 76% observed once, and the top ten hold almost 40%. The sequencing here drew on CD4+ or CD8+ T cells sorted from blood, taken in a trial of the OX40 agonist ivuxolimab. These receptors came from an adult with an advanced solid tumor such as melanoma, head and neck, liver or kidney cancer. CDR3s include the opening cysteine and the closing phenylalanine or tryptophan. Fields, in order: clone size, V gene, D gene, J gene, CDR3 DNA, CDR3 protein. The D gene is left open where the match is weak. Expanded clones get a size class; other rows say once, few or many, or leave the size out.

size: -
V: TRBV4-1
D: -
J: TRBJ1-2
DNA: TGCGCCAGCAGCCAAGCCCAGGGATCCTATGGCTACACCTTC
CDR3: CASSQAQGSYGYTF

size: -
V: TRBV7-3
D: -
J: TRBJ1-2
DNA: TGTGCCAGCAGCCTCGGTGAGGGGAGACCAAGCCCTAACTATGGCTACACCTTC
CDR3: CASSLGEGRPSPNYGYTF

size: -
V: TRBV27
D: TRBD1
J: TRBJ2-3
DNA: TGTGCCAGCAGTGGCCCACTTAGTAGCAGGGGGTATACGCAGTATTTT
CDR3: CASSGPLSSRGYTQYF

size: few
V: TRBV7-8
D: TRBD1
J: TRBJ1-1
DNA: TGTGCCAGCAGCTTAGGGGGGACAGGGAAGAAGAACACTGAAGCTTTCTTT
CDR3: CASSLGGTGKKNTEAFF

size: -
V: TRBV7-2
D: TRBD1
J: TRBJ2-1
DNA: TGTGCCAGCACCCGGACAGGGAACAATGAGCAGTTCTTC
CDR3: CASTRTGNNEQFF

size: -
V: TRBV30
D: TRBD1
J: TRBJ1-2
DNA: TGTGCCTGGAGGGAGACAGGGACCGGTTTAGGCTACACCTTC
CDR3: CAWRETGTGLGYTF

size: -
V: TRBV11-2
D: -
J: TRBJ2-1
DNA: TGTGCCAGCAGCTTACGGAAAGCAGACTTCTCGGGTGAGCAGTTCTTC
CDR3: CASSLRKADFSGEQFF

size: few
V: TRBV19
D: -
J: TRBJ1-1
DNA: TGTGCCAGTGGACAGTTTGGGGACACTGAAGCTTTCTTT
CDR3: CASGQFGDTEAFF

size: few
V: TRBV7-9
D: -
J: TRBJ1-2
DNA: TGTGCCAGCAGTTCTGGGACCGGCACTAACTATGGCTACACCTTC
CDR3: CASSSGTGTNYGYTF

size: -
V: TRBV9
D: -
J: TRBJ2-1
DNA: TGTGCCAGCAGCGTAGCTAGGGACGGATCAAATGAGCAGTTCTTC
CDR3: CASSVARDGSNEQFF

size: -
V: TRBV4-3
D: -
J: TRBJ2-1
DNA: TGCGCCAGCAGCCAGGGGGGGGCCATTATCGATGAGCAGTTCTTC
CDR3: CASSQGGAIIDEQFF

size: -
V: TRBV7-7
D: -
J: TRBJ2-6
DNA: TGTGCCAGCAGCCAGAAAGGTAAGTGCCAAAGTCGGGCCAACGTCCTGACTTTC
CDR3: CASSQKGKCQSRANVLTF

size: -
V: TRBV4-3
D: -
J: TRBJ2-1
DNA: TGCGCCAGCAGCCAAGATTTCACCTACAATGAGCAGTTCTTC
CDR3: CASSQDFTYNEQFF

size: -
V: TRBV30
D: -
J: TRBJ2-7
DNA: TGTGCCTGGAGTGTTAATAGCGGCTACGAGCAGTACTTC
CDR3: CAWSVNSGYEQYF

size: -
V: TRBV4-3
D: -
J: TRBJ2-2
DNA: TGCGCCAGCAGCCAAGATCCGGGGAGGGGGGAGCTGTTTTTT
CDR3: CASSQDPGRGELFF

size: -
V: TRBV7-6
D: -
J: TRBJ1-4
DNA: TGTGCCAGCAGCTTAGGGGTATCAGGCTATAATGAAAAACTGTTTTTT
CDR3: CASSLGVSGYNEKLFF